The 23 T cell receptor beta chains below were found in one sample sequenced in a study of T cells in Graves' hyperthyroidism and ophthalmopathy. RNA transcripts served as the template for amplifying TCR beta CDR3 regions. TCR CDR3 regions were first amplified by RT-PCR with HTBI primers. TCRdb ran MiXCR on the multiplex PCR reads and lists one entry per CDR3 protein. Counted here are some 350,000 distinct CDR3 sequences, roughly 15% occurring once; the ten biggest clones make up approximately 19%. The sequenced sample was blood. All receptors come from an older woman with Graves' ophthalmopathy.

This clonotype was counted many times. The chain carries TRBV7-9 and TRBJ2-5, with TRBD2 matching 14 bases. Trimming at V came to 4 bases and at J to 5 bases, leaving 6 bases not matched to a gene. CDR3 length: 16 amino acids. CDR1 is SEHNR and CDR2 is FQNEAQ in the germline V gene (reference sequence). This CDR3 reads CASSSGLAGELETQYF. The CDR3 DNA sequence: TGTGCCAGCAGCTCGGGACTAGCGGGAGAATTGGAGACCCAGTACTTC.

This clonotype was recorded a few times. J is TRBJ2-5 and V is TRBV12-3 or TRBV12-4, with 8 positions matching TRBD1. This CDR3 is built from 13 residues. After removal of 5 bases from V and 7 bases from J, the junction contained 6 bases not matched to a gene. CDR3 amino acids: CASSIGQGGTQYF. DNA for the CDR3: TGTGCCAGCAGTATCGGACAGGGAGGGACCCAGTACTTC.

This clonotype was detected many times. The J gene is TRBJ2-7, the V gene TRBV11-3; TRBD1 aligns across 8 bases. CDR3 size: 14 residues. Germline CDR1 SGHNT, CDR2 YENEEA. V lost 6 bases and J lost 5; bases outside the gene matches: 9. CDR3 DNA: TGTGCCAGCAGTAGCCCTGACAGGGGAGACGAGCAGTACTTC. Encoded protein: CASSSPDRGDEQYF.

There are many counts of this clonotype. The V and J genes are TRBV4-1 and TRBJ2-7; tentatively, D is TRBD2 (6 bases). Per the germline V gene, CDR1 is MGHRA and CDR2 is YSYEKL. This CDR3 has 13 residues. With 0 bases removed from V and 5 bases from J, the gap between germline ends came to 8 bases. The CDR3 DNA reads TGCGCCAGCAGCCAAGATGGGAGGAACGAGCAGTACTTC. Translated, it gives CASSQDGRNEQYF.

This clonotype turned up a few times. The chain is built from TRBV5-1 and TRBJ2-2; TRBD2 matches at 9 bases. Germline lookup yields CDR1 SGHRS and CDR2 YFSETQ. The length of the CDR3 is 16 residues. With 4 bases clipped from V and 7 bases from J, the junction kept 11 bases outside the gene matches. CDR3 loop: CASSPGRGGEYGELFF. The CDR3 DNA sequence: TGCGCCAGCAGCCCCGGGCGCGGGGGGGAGTACGGGGAGCTGTTTTTT.

CDR3: CASSEPTGRGYTF. CDR3 sequence (DNA): TGTGCCAGCAGTGAGCCGACAGGGCGAGGCTACACCTTC. The chain couples TRBV25-1 to TRBJ1-2; 7 positions match TRBD1. Germline-derived CDR1 and CDR2 are MGHDK and SYGVNS. V gave up 3 bases and J gave up 8 bases; unmatched junction bases: 6. The CDR3 has 13 amino acids.

The chain has TRBV28 and TRBJ2-1; D is undetermined. CDR1 MDHEN and CDR2 SYDVKM come from the germline V gene. The CDR3 consists of 15 residues. V was pared by 7 bases and J by 0 bases, with 13 bases between. The CDR3 DNA follows: TGTGCCAGCACTCCAGAAGAGAGCTCCTACAATGAGCAGTTCTTC. It is translated as CASTPEESSYNEQFF.

On this clonotype itself: Given a much more abundant clone one base away, this may be a read error. The chain combines TRBV28 with TRBJ2-7, with TRBD2 identical over 13 bases. Germline assignment: CDR1 MDHEN and CDR2 SYDVKM. CDR3 length: 16 amino acids. CDR3 sequence (DNA): TGTACCAGCAGTTCGGGACTAGCGGGAACTTGGAGCGAGCAGTACTTC. Translated: CTSSSGLAGTWSEQYF.

V gene TRBV25-1 combines with J gene TRBJ2-7, with D unresolved. Trimming removed 2 bases from V and 8 bases from J, with 13 bases in between. CDR1 and CDR2 (germline): MGHDK, SYGVNS. There are 13 residues in the CDR3. The CDR3 bases are TGTGCCAGCAGTGAAAGACAAAACACTCAGCAGTACTTC. This translates into CASSERQNTQQYF.

There are a few counts of this clonotype. One base away lies a much larger clone, so this may be a sequencing read error. This sequence joins TRBV3-1 and TRBJ2-3, with 8 bases identical to TRBD2. Germline V gives CDR1 LGHDT, CDR2 YNNKEL (reference sequence). The CDR3 runs to 17 residues. Here the CDR3 DNA reads TGTGCCAACAGCCAGAGGGGTACGGGAGGGTTCACAGATACGCAGTATTTT. Its translation is CANSQRGTGGFTDTQYF.

This clonotype occurred many times. V and J are TRBV12-3 or TRBV12-4 and TRBJ2-2; D may be TRBD2 (5 bases). The CDR3 is 13 amino acids. V shed 1 base and J shed 6 bases, with 6 bases lying between them. The CDR3: CASSLDGAGELFF. The DNA for the CDR3 is TGTGCCAGCAGTTTAGACGGGGCCGGGGAGCTGTTTTTT.

This clonotype has ten or more counts. This chain joins TRBV11-1 and TRBJ1-3; the match to TRBD1 covers 7 bases. Germline-derived CDR1 and CDR2 are SGHAT and FQDESV (reference sequence). CDR3 length: 14 residues. V lost 5 bases and J lost 1; bases outside the gene matches: 2. CDR3 amino acids: CASSRGQSGNTIYF. CDR3 DNA: TGTGCCAGCAGCCGGGGACAGTCTGGAAACACCATATATTTT.

The sample holds many counts of this clonotype. The gene calls are TRBV28 and TRBJ2-7; tentatively, D is TRBD2 (7 bases). Trimming cost V 11 bases and J 3 bases, with 17 bases left between them. The CDR3 totals 13 residues. Germline CDR1 reads MDHEN; CDR2 reads SYDVKM. The CDR3 bases are TGTGCCGTCGGGGGGCGGGAGTTCTACGAGCAGTACTTC. Its protein is CAVGGREFYEQYF.

There are a few counts of this clonotype. The rearrangement uses TRBV25-1 and TRBJ1-6, with unresolved D. CDR3 length: 15 residues. Between the trimmed V and J ends, which lost 0 bases and 7 bases, there was a span of 10 bases. Looked up from germline, CDR1 is MGHDK and CDR2 is SYGVNS. The DNA of the CDR3 is TGTGCCAGCAGTGAATATGCGCCAAACAATTCACCCCTCCACTTT. This translates into CASSEYAPNNSPLHF.

This clonotype was counted ten times or more. This sequence joins TRBV20-1 and TRBJ2-2, with a weak D call TRBD1 (6 bases). The CDR3 length is 14 residues. Trimming pared 3 bases from V and 2 bases from J, leaving 10 bases between. Looked up from germline, CDR1 is DFQATT and CDR2 is SNEGSKA (reference sequence). CDR3 in DNA: TGCAGTGCTAGCGACAGGAGAAACACCGGGGAGCTGTTTTTT. It translates to CSASDRRNTGELFF.

This clonotype was found many times. The chain joins TRBV28 to TRBJ2-3; 14 bases are shared with TRBD2. The CDR3 has 18 amino acids. V was pared by 2 bases and J by 4 bases, with 8 bases of the junction left unmatched. Germline CDR1 is MDHEN and CDR2 is SYDVKM. The DNA for the CDR3 is TGTGCCAGCAGTTTACCCATGGGACTAGCGGGAGCCTCAGATACGCAGTATTTT. Its protein is CASSLPMGLAGASDTQYF.

This clonotype occurred a few times. This chain connects TRBV29-1 to TRBJ2-5; possibly TRBD1 or TRBD2 for D (6 bases each). Germline CDR1 reads SQVTM; CDR2 reads ANQGSEA. V was clipped by 3 bases and J by 5 bases, with 43 bases between them. The CDR3 contains 23 residues. CDR3 protein: CSVDPESISHPSARGPLGETQYF. CDR3 DNA: TGCAGCGTTGACCCTGAGTCCATCTCGCATCCAAGCGCCCGGGGGCCCCTGGGGGAGACCCAGTACTTC.

This clonotype was found many times. J is TRBJ2-2 and V is TRBV28; 16 nucleotides agree with TRBD2. Trimming took 5 bases from V and 6 from J; bases not matched to a gene: 9. CDR1 is MDHEN, CDR2 SYDVKM, per germline. CDR3 length: 18 residues. CDR3 in DNA: TGTGCCAGCAGTCCCGGGACTAGCGGGAGGGCCAGGGCCGGGGAGCTGTTTTTT. Translation gives CASSPGTSGRARAGELFF.

This clonotype has ten or more counts. The chain couples TRBV28 to TRBJ2-5, with 7 bases lining up with TRBD2. In germline, CDR1 is MDHEN, CDR2 SYDVKM. This CDR3 is built from 15 residues. Trimming removed 2 bases from V and 5 bases from J; junction bases left unmatched: 8. CDR3 sequence: CASSLPGRAYETQYF. CDR3 coding DNA: TGTGCCAGCAGTTTACCAGGGAGGGCCTACGAGACCCAGTACTTC.

This clonotype occurred many times. The rearrangement links TRBV4-2 to TRBJ2-2, with D perhaps TRBD1 (6 bases). The CDR3 loop spans 15 amino acids. Trimming removed 0 bases from V and 1 base from J, with 6 bases in between. The germline V gene has CDR1 LGHNA and CDR2 YNFKEQ. CDR3 amino acids: CASSQETGNTGELFF. In nucleotides, the CDR3 is TGTGCCAGCAGCCAAGAGACAGGGAACACCGGGGAGCTGTTTTTT.

V gene TRBV11-2 combines with J gene TRBJ2-2, with 8 bases aligning to TRBD1. Germline V lookup: CDR1 SGHAT, CDR2 FQNNGV. This CDR3 is built from 15 residues. With 3 bases clipped from V and 7 bases from J, the junction kept 7 bases outside the gene matches. The CDR3 region has the DNA TGTGCCAGCAGCTTGCACCAGGGGGCGGGCGGGGAGCTGTTTTTT. Its protein product is CASSLHQGAGGELFF.

This chain uses TRBV6-2 or TRBV6-3 with TRBJ2-7; 9 nucleotides match TRBD1. There are 14 residues in the CDR3. Germline assignment: CDR1 MNHEY and CDR2 SVGEGT. Trimming removed 6 bases from V and 0 bases from J; junction bases left unmatched: 3. CDR3 loop: CASRRDRASYEQYF. The CDR3 region has the DNA TGTGCCAGCAGACGGGACAGGGCCTCCTACGAGCAGTACTTC.

This clonotype was picked up many times. The CDR3 DNA follows: TGTGCCAGCAATGAGTATCCATCGGTGGATACGCAGTATTTT. Translating it yields CASNEYPSVDTQYF. The chain recombines TRBV2 with TRBJ2-3; D remains unclear. Deletions cut 7 bases from V and 6 bases from J, with 17 bases between. CDR3 length: 14 residues. CDR1 and CDR2 (germline): SNHLY, FYNNEI.